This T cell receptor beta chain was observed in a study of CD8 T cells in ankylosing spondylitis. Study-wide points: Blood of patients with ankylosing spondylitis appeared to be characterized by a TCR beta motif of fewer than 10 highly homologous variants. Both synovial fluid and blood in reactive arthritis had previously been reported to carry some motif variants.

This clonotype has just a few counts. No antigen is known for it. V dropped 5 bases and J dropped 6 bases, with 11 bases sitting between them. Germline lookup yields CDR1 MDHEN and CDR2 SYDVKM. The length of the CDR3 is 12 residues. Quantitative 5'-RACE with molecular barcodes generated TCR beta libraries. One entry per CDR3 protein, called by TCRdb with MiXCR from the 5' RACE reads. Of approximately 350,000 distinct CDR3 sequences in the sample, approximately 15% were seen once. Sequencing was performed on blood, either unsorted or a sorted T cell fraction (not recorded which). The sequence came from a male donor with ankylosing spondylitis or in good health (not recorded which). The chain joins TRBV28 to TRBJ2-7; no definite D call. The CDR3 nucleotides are TGTGCCAGCAGTCCCCAGGCTGGCGAGCAGTACTTC. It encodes CASSPQAGEQYF.